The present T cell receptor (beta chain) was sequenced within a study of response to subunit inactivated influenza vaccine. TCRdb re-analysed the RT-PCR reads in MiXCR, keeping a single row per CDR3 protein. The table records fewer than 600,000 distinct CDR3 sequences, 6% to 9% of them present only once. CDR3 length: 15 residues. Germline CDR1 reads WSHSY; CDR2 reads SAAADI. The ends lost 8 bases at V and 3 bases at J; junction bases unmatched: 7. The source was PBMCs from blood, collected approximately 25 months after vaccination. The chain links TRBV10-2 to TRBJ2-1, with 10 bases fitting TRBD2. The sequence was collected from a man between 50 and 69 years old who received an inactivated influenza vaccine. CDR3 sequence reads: CASRGSSGGYNEQFF. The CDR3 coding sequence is TGCGCCAGCCGCGGCTCTAGCGGGGGCTACAATGAGCAGTTCTTC.